These 15 T cell receptor beta chains were all obtained from the same sample, sequenced in a study of graft-versus-host responses after intestinal transplantation. The protocol was immunoSEQ multiplex PCR, while the TCRdb copy is restricted to in-frame clones and leaves out a portion. Of around 24,000 clones in the sample, roughly four fifths were seen once. These receptors lack a known antigen. This sample comprised unstimulated CD8+ T cells sorted from spleen or lymph node cells, obtained before transplant. The receptors here all came from a human donor who was the organ donor for an intestinal transplant.

The chain couples TRBV6-5 to TRBJ2-5; D possibly corresponds to TRBD2 (5 bases). CDR1 and CDR2 (germline): MNHEY, SVGAGI. The length of the CDR3 is 15 residues. The V and J ends lost 6 bases and 0 bases respectively, with 14 bases between them. The CDR3 region is CASRPTTGYQETQYF. Written as DNA, the CDR3 is TGTGCCAGCAGGCCAACGACGGGGTACCAAGAGACCCAGTACTTC.

J is TRBJ2-1 and V is TRBV7-9, with D possibly being TRBD2 (5 bases). CDR1 is SEHNR, CDR2 FQNEAQ, per germline (reference sequence). The CDR3 contains 14 residues. Trimming took off 2 bases at V and 8 bases at J, with 13 bases between the two ends. CDR3 nucleotides: TGTGCCAGCAGCTTAAGGCGGGCCGATCATGAGCAGTTCTTC. Translating gives CASSLRRADHEQFF.

The chain carries TRBV30 and TRBJ2-7, with D perhaps TRBD1 (5 bases). Germline values: CDR1 GTSNPN, CDR2 SVGIG (reference sequence). V was cut by 3 bases and J by 3 bases, with 12 bases left in between. The length of the CDR3 is 13 residues. For the CDR3, the DNA is TGTGCCTGGAGGTCCAGGGATCACTACGAGCAGTACTTC. It yields the protein CAWRSRDHYEQYF. Supplemented by reference TRBV30 and TRBJ2-7, the full variable domain reads SQTIHQWPATLVQPVGSPLSLECTVEGTSNPNLYWYRQAAGRGLQLLFYSVGIGQISSEVPQNLSASRPQDRQFILSSKKLLLSDSGFYLCAWRSRDHYEQYFGPGTRLTVT.

The CDR3 here is CSVEGVGTGDTEAFF. The DNA of the CDR3 is TGCAGCGTTGAAGGGGTTGGGACCGGAGACACTGAAGCTTTCTTT. The chain combines TRBV29-1 with TRBJ1-1; maybe TRBD1 (5 bases). Between the trimmed V and J ends, which lost 1 base and 3 bases, there was a span of 15 bases. The CDR3 length is 15 residues. The germline V gene has CDR1 SQVTM and CDR2 ANQGSEA.

Only a few counts were recorded for this clone. The J gene is TRBJ2-2, the V gene TRBV27; D gene uncertain. The CDR3 covers 11 residues. The V gene's germline CDR1 is MNHEY and CDR2 SMNVEV (reference sequence). V lost 0 bases and J 7 bases, leaving 0 bases between the germline ends. The CDR3 loop reads CASSLSGELFF. In DNA form, the CDR3 reads TGTGCCAGCAGTTTATCCGGGGAGCTGTTTTTT.

Only one count was recorded for this clone. This chain links TRBV5-1 with TRBJ1-5; 9 bases are shared with TRBD1. The CDR3 has 14 residues. In germline, CDR1 is SGHRS, CDR2 YFSETQ. V lost 4 bases, J lost 6 bases, and 5 bases stayed unmatched. CDR3 sequence (DNA): TGCGCCAGCAGCCGGACAGGGGAGGGTCAGCCCCAGCATTTT. Its translation is CASSRTGEGQPQHF. The variable domain in full, completed from reference TRBV5-1 and TRBJ1-5, reads KAGVTQTPRYLIKTRGQQVTLSCSPISGHRSVSWYQQTPGQGLQFLFEYFSETQRNKGNFPGRFSGRQFSNSRSEMNVSTLELGDSALYLCASSRTGEGQPQHFGDGTRLSIL.

J is TRBJ2-7 and V is TRBV28; 12 bases fit TRBD2. The V gene's germline CDR1 is MDHEN and CDR2 SYDVKM. J gave up 3 bases and V 2 bases, and 11 bases lay outside the gene matches. The length of the CDR3 is 18 residues. CDR3 sequence: CASSLMASGRAGVYEQYF. Here the CDR3 DNA reads TGTGCCAGCAGTTTAATGGCTAGCGGGAGGGCCGGTGTCTACGAGCAGTACTTC.

V is TRBV19 and J is TRBJ2-7, with 9 bases matching TRBD1. Trimming took 7 bases from V and 2 from J; bases not matched to a gene: 6. CDR3 length equals 14 residues. The germline CDR1 and CDR2 sequences are LNHDA and SQIVND (reference sequence). The CDR3, as DNA: TGTGCCAGTACCTTCGGACAGGGGACCTACGAGCAGTACTTC. The encoded protein is CASTFGQGTYEQYF.

V is TRBV20-1 and J is TRBJ1-4; D uncertain. This CDR3 is 10 amino acids long. Looked up from germline, CDR1 is DFQATT and CDR2 is SNEGSKA (reference sequence). V was shortened by 2 bases and J by 8 bases, with 3 bases between the two germline ends. The CDR3 sequence: CSARSEKLFF. DNA for the CDR3: TGCAGTGCTAGATCCGAAAAACTGTTTTTT.

The chain couples TRBV4-3 to TRBJ1-2; D may be TRBD1 (5 bases). CDR3 length: 15 amino acids. In germline, CDR1 is LGHNA, CDR2 YSLEER. Trimming took off 0 bases at V and 8 bases at J, with 16 bases between the two ends. The CDR3 spells CASSQDGAGWVGYTF. The CDR3 DNA reads TGCGCCAGCAGCCAAGATGGGGCAGGGTGGGTGGGCTACACCTTC.

This clone was counted between two and nine times. CDR3 region: CASSHDGTSSYEQYF. Here the CDR3 DNA reads TGTGCCAGCAGCCATGACGGGACTAGCAGCTACGAGCAGTACTTC. The chain couples TRBV27 to TRBJ2-7; 9 nucleotides line up with TRBD2. Trimming took 6 bases from V and 3 from J; bases not matched to a gene: 9. Germline V gene data show CDR1 as MNHEY and CDR2 as SMNVEV (reference sequence). CDR3 length equals 15 residues.

This clone occurred a few times. The chain employs TRBV7-7 and TRBJ2-5, with D unresolved. Germline V gives CDR1 SSHAT, CDR2 FNYEAQ (reference sequence). V lost 3 bases to trimming and J lost 5 bases, with 13 bases between them. The CDR3 runs to 14 residues. The CDR3 sequence is CASSFRTLRETQYF. DNA of the CDR3: TGTGCCAGCAGCTTTCGGACCCTTCGGGAGACCCAGTACTTC. Complete variable domain (other parts from reference TRBV7-7 and TRBJ2-5): GAGVSQSPRYKVTKRGQDVTLRCDPISSHATLYWYQQALGQGPEFLTYFNYEAQPDKSGLPSDRFSAERPEGSISTLTIQRTEQRDSAMYRCASSFRTLRETQYFGPGTRLLVL.

This chain joins TRBV30 and TRBJ2-7; a weak D match, TRBD1 (6 bases). Germline values: CDR1 GTSNPN, CDR2 SVGIG (reference sequence). The CDR3 contains 14 residues. V was cut by 5 bases and J by 3 bases, with 17 bases left in between. Here the CDR3 reads CAWSRTVRNYEQYF. DNA of the CDR3: TGTGCCTGGTCCCGGACAGTCCGAAACTACGAGCAGTACTTC.

This clone was counted a few times. The chain joins TRBV13 to TRBJ2-7; 11 nucleotides line up with TRBD1. The V and J ends lost 5 bases and 9 bases, in that order; junction bases with no gene match: 6. The CDR3 is 13 residues long. Germline V gives CDR1 PRHDT, CDR2 FYEKMQ (reference sequence). Here the CDR3 DNA reads TGTGCCAGCAGCACCGGACAGGGGGCTGGGCAGTACTTC. Protein: CASSTGQGAGQYF.

This clone was seen only a few times. This chain joins TRBV27 and TRBJ2-2, with 9 nucleotides matching TRBD1. The V gene end was trimmed by 6 bases and the J gene end by 6 bases; junction bases not matched to a gene: 8. Germline-derived CDR1 and CDR2 are MNHEY and SMNVEV (reference sequence). The CDR3 consists of 15 residues. This CDR3 reads CASSLNRGRPGELFF. In DNA, the CDR3 is TGTGCCAGCAGCTTGAACAGGGGGCGCCCCGGGGAGCTGTTTTTT.